This T cell receptor (beta chain) was observed in a study of cytomegalovirus exposure and HLA in healthy donors. Turning to this clone: The antigen remains unidentified.

Findings and limits, study-wide: In a later analysis, TCR beta V- and J-gene trimming was associated with a missense DCLRE1C variant.

The donors, nominally healthy at sampling, likely had unrecorded immune exposures. Primers: 60 Vbeta forward and 13 Jbeta reverse. Profiled with immunoSEQ multiplex PCR; TCRdb holds only in-frame clones, not every one. The table includes about 150,000 clones, around 75% detected once. Germline assignment: CDR1 WSHSY and CDR2 SAAADI. The CDR3 covers 14 residues. Trimming at V came to 10 bases and at J to 0 bases, leaving 8 bases not matched to a gene. The sequenced material came from PBMCs. The chain combines TRBV10-2 with TRBJ2-7, with 8 bases aligning to TRBD1. The sequence came from a man aged 25 to 40 in good health and CMV-seropositive. The CDR3 protein is CATRDRLLSYEQYF. The CDR3 DNA reads TGCGCCACCCGGGACAGGTTACTCTCCTACGAGCAGTACTTC.